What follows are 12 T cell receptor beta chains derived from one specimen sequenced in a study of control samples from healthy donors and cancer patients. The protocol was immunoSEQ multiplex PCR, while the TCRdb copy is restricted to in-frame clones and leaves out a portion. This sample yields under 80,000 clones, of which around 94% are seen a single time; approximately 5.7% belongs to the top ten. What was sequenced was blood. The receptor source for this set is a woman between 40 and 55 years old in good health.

The CDR3 sequence is CASISLTGANEKLFF. The CDR3 DNA is TGTGCCAGTATCTCCCTCACAGGGGCTAATGAAAAACTGTTTTTT. The chain employs TRBV19 and TRBJ1-4, with 7 bases fitting TRBD1. The J segment lost 3 bases and the V segment lost 7 bases, leaving 8 bases of the junction unmatched. The CDR3 contains 15 residues. Germline V gives CDR1 LNHDA, CDR2 SQIVND (reference sequence).

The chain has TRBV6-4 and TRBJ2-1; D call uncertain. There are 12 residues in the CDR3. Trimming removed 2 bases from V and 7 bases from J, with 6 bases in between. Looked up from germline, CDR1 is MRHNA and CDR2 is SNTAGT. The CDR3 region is CASSDDVNEQFF. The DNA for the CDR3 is TGTGCCAGCAGTGACGACGTGAATGAGCAGTTCTTC.

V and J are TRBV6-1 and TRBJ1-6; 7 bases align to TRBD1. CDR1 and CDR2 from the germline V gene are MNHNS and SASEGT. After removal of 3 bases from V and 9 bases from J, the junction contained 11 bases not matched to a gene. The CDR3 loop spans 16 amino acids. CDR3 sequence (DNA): TGTGCCAGCAGTGATGGACAGGCCCGGGTGGGTTCACCCCTCCACTTT. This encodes CASSDGQARVGSPLHF.

The DNA for the CDR3 is TGTGCCAGCAGTTTGGCCCTACTAGCGAACTCCTACAATGAGCAGTTCTTC. It specifies CASSLALLANSYNEQFF. V usage is TRBV27 and J usage is TRBJ2-1, with 7 bases matching TRBD2. Germline values: CDR1 MNHEY, CDR2 SMNVEV (reference sequence). The CDR3 length is 17 residues. After removal of 3 bases from V and 0 bases from J, the junction contained 8 bases not matched to a gene.

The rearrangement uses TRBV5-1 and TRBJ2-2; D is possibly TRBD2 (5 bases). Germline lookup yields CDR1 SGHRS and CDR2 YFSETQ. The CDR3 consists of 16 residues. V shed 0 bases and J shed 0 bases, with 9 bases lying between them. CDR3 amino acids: CASSLVAGTNTGELFF. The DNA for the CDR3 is TGCGCCAGCAGCTTGGTGGCGGGCACGAACACCGGGGAGCTGTTTTTT.

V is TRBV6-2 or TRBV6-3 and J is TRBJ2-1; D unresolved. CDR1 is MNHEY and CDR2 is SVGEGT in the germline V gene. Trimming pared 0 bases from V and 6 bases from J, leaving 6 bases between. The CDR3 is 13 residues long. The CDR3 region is CASSYSTINEQFF. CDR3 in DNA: TGTGCCAGCAGTTACTCCACCATCAATGAGCAGTTCTTC.

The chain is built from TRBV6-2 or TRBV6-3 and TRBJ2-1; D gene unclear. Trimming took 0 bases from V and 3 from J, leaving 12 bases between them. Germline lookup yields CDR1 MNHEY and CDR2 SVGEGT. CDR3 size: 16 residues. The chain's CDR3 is CASSYSVGRYYNEQFF. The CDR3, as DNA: TGTGCCAGCAGTTACTCCGTCGGCAGGTACTACAATGAGCAGTTCTTC.

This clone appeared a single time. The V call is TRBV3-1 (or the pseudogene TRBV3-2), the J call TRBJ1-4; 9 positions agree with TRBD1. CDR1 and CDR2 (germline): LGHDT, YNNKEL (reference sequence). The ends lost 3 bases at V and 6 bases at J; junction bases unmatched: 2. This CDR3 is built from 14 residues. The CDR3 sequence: CASSHRQGDEKLFF. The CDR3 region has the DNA TGTGCCAGCAGCCACCGACAGGGGGATGAAAAACTGTTTTTT.

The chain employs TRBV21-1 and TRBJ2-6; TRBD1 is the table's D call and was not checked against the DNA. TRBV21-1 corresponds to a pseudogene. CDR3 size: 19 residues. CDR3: CASSKRKGTGVSGANVLTF. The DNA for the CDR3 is TGTGCCAGCAGCAAAAGAAAGGGGACAGGAGTCTCTGGGGCCAACGTCCTGACTTTC.

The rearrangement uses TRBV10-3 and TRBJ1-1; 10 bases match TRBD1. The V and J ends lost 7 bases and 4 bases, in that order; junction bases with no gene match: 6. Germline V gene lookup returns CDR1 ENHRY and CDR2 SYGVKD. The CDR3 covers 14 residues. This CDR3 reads CAITRQGASTEAFF. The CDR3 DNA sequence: TGTGCCATCACCAGACAGGGGGCGAGCACTGAAGCTTTCTTT.

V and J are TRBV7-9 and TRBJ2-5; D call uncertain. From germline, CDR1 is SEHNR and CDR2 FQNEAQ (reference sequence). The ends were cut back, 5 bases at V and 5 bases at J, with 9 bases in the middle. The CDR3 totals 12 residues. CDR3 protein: CASSRLGETQYF. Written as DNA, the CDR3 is TGTGCCAGCAGCCGACTTGGGGAGACCCAGTACTTC.

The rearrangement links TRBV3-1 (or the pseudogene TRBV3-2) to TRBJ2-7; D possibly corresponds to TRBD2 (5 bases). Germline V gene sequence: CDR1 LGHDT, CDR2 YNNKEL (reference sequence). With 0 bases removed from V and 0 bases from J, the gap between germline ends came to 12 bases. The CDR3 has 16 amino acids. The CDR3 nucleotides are TGTGCCAGCAGCCAAGAAACCTCGCGGGTCTCCTACGAGCAGTACTTC. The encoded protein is CASSQETSRVSYEQYF.